This T cell receptor beta chain comes out of a study of T cells in Graves' hyperthyroidism and ophthalmopathy. The overall study: Blood from the periphery was taken at initial diagnosis, before any treatment. Findings and limits, study-wide: The model forecast ophthalmopathy, anticipating it by a median around 6.5 months before onset.

There are 16 residues in the CDR3. The ends lost 2 bases at V and 8 bases at J; junction bases unmatched: 7. Germline CDR1 and CDR2: DFQATT and SNEGSKA (reference sequence). Out of 10 ml of fresh peripheral blood came the PBMCs. The source material, RNA transcripts, was used to amplify TCR beta CDR3 regions. HTBI primers drove first-round RT-PCR of the TCR CDR3. Using its own MiXCR run on the multiplex PCR reads, TCRdb lists one record per CDR3 protein. The sample lists about 560,000 distinct CDR3 sequences, 16% occurring once. Comments on this clonotype: Its matching antigen is unknown.

This chain connects TRBV20-1 to TRBJ2-1; 15 bases are a match to TRBD2. Material: blood. This TCR was recovered from a woman younger than 30 with Graves' hyperthyroidism. Written as DNA, the CDR3 is TGCAGTGCTAGACCCGCCGGGACTAGCGGGAGGTATGAGCAGTTCTTC. This encodes CSARPAGTSGRYEQFF.